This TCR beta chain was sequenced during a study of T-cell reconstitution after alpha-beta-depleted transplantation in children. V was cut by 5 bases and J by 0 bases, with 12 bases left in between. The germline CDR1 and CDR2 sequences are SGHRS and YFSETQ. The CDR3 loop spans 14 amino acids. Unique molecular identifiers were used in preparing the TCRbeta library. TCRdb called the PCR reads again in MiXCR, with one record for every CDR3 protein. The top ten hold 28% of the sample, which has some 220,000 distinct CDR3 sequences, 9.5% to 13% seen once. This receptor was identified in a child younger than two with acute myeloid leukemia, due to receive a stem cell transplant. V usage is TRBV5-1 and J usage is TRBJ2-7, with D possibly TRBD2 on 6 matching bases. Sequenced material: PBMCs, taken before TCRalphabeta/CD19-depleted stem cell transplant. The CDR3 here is CASRRAGTSYEQYF. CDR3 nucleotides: TGCGCCAGCAGAAGGGCGGGGACCTCCTACGAGCAGTACTTC. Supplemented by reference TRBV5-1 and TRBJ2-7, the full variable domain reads KAGVTQTPRYLIKTRGQQVTLSCSPISGHRSVSWYQQTPGQGLQFLFEYFSETQRNKGNFPGRFSGRQFSNSRSEMNVSTLELGDSALYLCASRRAGTSYEQYFGPGTRLTVT.